Listed below are T cell receptor beta chains from one sample, sequenced in a study of shared T cell receptors in the human thymus. The table came from immunoSEQ multiplex PCR; TCRdb's copy has only in-frame clones and leaves some out. The sample has hundreds of thousands of clones, just under 95% seen once. Sequenced: thymocytes. These receptor sequences come from a human donor. CDR3s leave out the opening cysteine and the closing phenylalanine or tryptophan. Fields, in order: V gene, J gene, CDR3 protein.

>TRBV7-9|TRBJ2-2
ASSPSTRNTGELF
>TRBV19|TRBJ2-1
ASRHRDRKNEQF
>TRBV11-3|TRBJ2-7
ASSLGRAYEQY
>TRBV18|TRBJ2-2
ASSPDRAGSGELF
>TRBV2|TRBJ2-7
ASSDVGGTAYEQY
>TRBV7-2|TRBJ2-5
ASSPPGGSQETQY
>TRBV19|TRBJ2-1
ASSIVLAGKMVMHEQF
>TRBV4-2|TRBJ2-7
ASSQTGLAAPYEQY
>TRBV7-9|TRBJ2-3
ASSRTIGDTQY
>TRBV9|TRBJ2-1
ASSPQRGTGDNEQF
>TRBV14|TRBJ2-1
ASSRVERRYNEQF
>TRBV13|TRBJ1-2
ASSFRSGPVRGRVGYT
>TRBV28|TRBJ2-1
ASSSLGTGLNEQF
>TRBV4-2|TRBJ1-3
ASSQDGTATFFSGNTIY
>TRBV27|TRBJ2-1
ASSPLPRESYNEQF
>TRBV5-1|TRBJ2-7
ASSLGQGHHEQY
>TRBV14|TRBJ2-1
ASSQLLAGCVYNEQF
>TRBV5-6|TRBJ1-4
ASSRGDSTPTNEKLF
>TRBV14|TRBJ2-7
ASSQVPSPYEQY
>TRBV11-3|TRBJ2-7
ASSLGAGVAYEQY